Each of the 22 T cell receptor beta chains below was sequenced from the same sample in a study of regulatory T cells in long-lasting Graves disease. Time point defined: newly diagnosed GD, antithyroid drugs for less than 3 months. PBMC RNA was the source of the TCR library. Researchers made TCR beta libraries by using iRepertoire HTBI primers and running Arm-PCR on CDR3 regions. TCRdb re-called the multiplex PCR reads with MiXCR, one entry per CDR3 protein. The data show some 490,000 distinct CDR3 sequences, 12% seen once. This sample was also put to use in a study of T cells in Graves' hyperthyroidism and ophthalmopathy.

This sample comprised peripheral blood mononuclear cells (PBMCs), obtained at new diagnosis, from a patient treated with antithyroid drugs. The receptors were gathered from a woman in her twenties or thirties with Graves disease.

This clonotype was recorded at least ten times. The CDR3 loop reads CASSLPRTGIPRGANVLTF. The CDR3 DNA reads as TGTGCCAGCAGTTTACCAAGGACAGGGATTCCGCGAGGGGCCAACGTCCTGACTTTC. The V gene is TRBV28, the J gene TRBJ2-6; 8 nucleotides match TRBD1. Germline V gene sequence: CDR1 MDHEN, CDR2 SYDVKM. The junction had 13 bases not matched to a gene; V was cut back by 2 bases and J by 4 bases. CDR3 length: 19 residues. Looking up the rest from reference TRBV28 and TRBJ2-6 gives the full variable domain: DVKVTQSSRYLVKRTGEKVFLECVQDMDHENMFWYRQDPGLGLRLIYFSYDVKMKEKGDIPEGYSVSREKKERFSLILESASTNQTSMYLCASSLPRTGIPRGANVLTFGAGSRLTVL.

This chain links TRBV7-8 with TRBJ1-4, with a possible D match to TRBD1 (5 bases). The V gene lost 5 bases and the J gene lost 6 bases, with 13 bases spanning the gap. The germline V gene encodes CDR1 SGHVS and CDR2 FQNEAQ. This CDR3 contains 14 residues. The CDR3 is CASSQTVTHEKLFF. As DNA, the CDR3 is TGTGCCAGCAGCCAGACAGTTACGCATGAAAAACTGTTTTTT.

Ten or more counts support this clonotype. The chain uses TRBV6-1 and TRBJ1-1, with a weak D call TRBD1 (5 bases). This CDR3 spans 13 amino acids. Deletions cut 7 bases from V and 10 bases from J, with 19 bases between. The germline V gene has CDR1 MNHNS and CDR2 SASEGT. CDR3 nucleotides: TGTGCCAGCATTTCAACGGGGGGGAGTGTAGCTTTCTTT. Translating it yields CASISTGGSVAFF.

This clonotype was seen at least ten times. The rearrangement uses TRBV28 and TRBJ1-2; 8 bases map to TRBD1. Germline CDR1 is MDHEN and CDR2 is SYDVKM. With 3 bases clipped from V and 7 bases from J, the junction kept 10 bases outside the gene matches. The CDR3 consists of 15 residues. CDR3 sequence reads: CASSFRWQGAGGYTF. In DNA form, the CDR3 reads TGTGCCAGCAGTTTCCGCTGGCAGGGGGCCGGTGGCTACACCTTC.

This sequence joins TRBV6-4 and TRBJ1-6, with 10 bases lining up with TRBD1. Germline CDR1 MRHNA, CDR2 SNTAGT. This CDR3 comprises 17 residues. After removal of 5 bases from V and 7 bases from J, the junction contained 11 bases not matched to a gene. Written as DNA, the CDR3 is TGTGCCAGCAGTCTCGCCGGTCGGACAGGGGGGAATTCACCCCTCCACTTT. Protein: CASSLAGRTGGNSPLHF.

This clonotype has a count of ten or more. This chain uses TRBV20-1 with TRBJ2-1; 9 positions agree with TRBD1. CDR3 length: 17 residues. The V gene end was trimmed by 2 bases and the J gene end by 0 bases; junction bases not matched to a gene: 8. The germline V gene encodes CDR1 DFQATT and CDR2 SNEGSKA (reference sequence). The CDR3 region has the DNA TGCAGTGCTAGATCAGGTCGACAGGGGGGCTCCTACAATGAGCAGTTCTTC. This encodes CSARSGRQGGSYNEQFF.

This clonotype has just a few counts. A much larger clonotype is one base distant, so this may be a read error. This rearrangement joins TRBV7-3 to TRBJ1-1; TRBD1 might be the D (5 bases). This CDR3 comprises 15 residues. Germline values: CDR1 SGHTA, CDR2 FQGTGA. CDR3 amino acids: CAGSSSRGENTEAFF. The CDR3 DNA is TGTGCCGGCAGCTCATCACGGGGGGAGAACACTGAAGCTTTCTTT.

Ten or more counts support this clonotype. The chain uses TRBV28 and TRBJ2-3; tentative D call: TRBD2 (6 bases). Looked up from germline, CDR1 is MDHEN and CDR2 is SYDVKM. The CDR3 sequence is 19 residues long. Trimming removed 4 bases at V and 0 bases at J, with 23 bases between. The CDR3, as DNA: TGTGCCAGCAGTTCCCTCTGGGCTAGCGTAACCTCTAGCACAGATACGCAGTATTTT. It codes for CASSSLWASVTSSTDTQYF.

Regarding this clonotype: A read error may explain this, as a much larger clone is one base away. The rearrangement links TRBV12-3 or TRBV12-4 to TRBJ2-1, with 7 bases that match TRBD2. Unmatched junction bases numbered 4, after V lost 3 bases and J lost 2 bases. The CDR3 contains 15 residues. The CDR3 DNA is TGTGCCAGCAGTTTCAGCGGGGAAACCTACAATGAGCAGTTCTTC. Amino acids: CASSFSGETYNEQFF.

The rearrangement links TRBV30 to TRBJ1-2; 10 bases map to TRBD1. Germline-derived CDR1 and CDR2 are GTSNPN and SVGIG (reference sequence). This CDR3 spans 11 amino acids. J lost 8 bases, V lost 5 bases, and 2 bases had no gene match. In nucleotides, the CDR3 is TGTGCCTGGGACAGGGGGCTGGGCTACACCTTC. The encoded protein is CAWDRGLGYTF.

This clonotype showed up just a few times. The chain carries TRBV2 and TRBJ1-2; no firm D call. The CDR3 is 14 residues long. Trimming pared 4 bases from V and 4 bases from J, leaving 13 bases between. Germline CDR1 is SNHLY and CDR2 is FYNNEI. CDR3 sequence reads: CASSVIPLLYGYTF. CDR3 nucleotides: TGTGCCAGCAGTGTAATTCCCCTACTCTATGGCTACACCTTC.

There are many counts of this clonotype. The chain links TRBV2 to TRBJ1-2; no clear D gene. Germline V CDR1 and CDR2: SNHLY, FYNNEI. Trimming cost V 2 bases and J 8 bases, with 12 bases left between them. This CDR3 is built from 13 residues. In nucleotides, the CDR3 is TGTGCCAGCAGTGAACTTGGGGAAGGAGGCTACACCTTC. Residues: CASSELGEGGYTF.

This clonotype occurred many times. This rearrangement joins TRBV27 to TRBJ2-1, with TRBD1 identical over 9 bases. V gave up 7 bases and J gave up 4 bases; unmatched junction bases: 5. The CDR3 sequence is 14 residues long. Germline V CDR1 and CDR2: MNHEY, SMNVEV (reference sequence). The CDR3 region is CASTNRGRYNEQFF. The CDR3 DNA reads TGTGCCAGCACTAACAGGGGGCGGTACAATGAGCAGTTCTTC.

This clonotype was found many times. The genes are TRBV28 and TRBJ2-5; D is perhaps TRBD2 (6 bases). Trimming removed 3 bases from V and 6 bases from J, with 14 bases in between. The CDR3 consists of 14 residues. Germline V gene sequence: CDR1 MDHEN, CDR2 SYDVKM. The CDR3 sequence: CASSLGGFAKTQYF. Written as DNA, the CDR3 is TGTGCCAGCAGTTTGGGGGGATTTGCAAAGACCCAGTACTTC.

This clonotype was seen a few times. This chain uses TRBV9 with TRBJ2-1; maybe TRBD1 (6 bases). There are 15 residues in the CDR3. Looked up from germline, CDR1 is SGDLS and CDR2 is YYNGEE. Trimming pared 0 bases from V and 4 bases from J, leaving 11 bases between. The CDR3 sequence is CASSVADRTYNEQFF. The CDR3 DNA sequence: TGTGCCAGCAGCGTAGCGGACAGAACTTACAATGAGCAGTTCTTC.

The sample holds a few counts of this clonotype. The rearrangement links TRBV20-1 to TRBJ1-5; tentatively, D is TRBD1 (5 bases). Germline assignment: CDR1 DFQATT and CDR2 SNEGSKA (reference sequence). The CDR3 length is 14 residues. V gave up 3 bases and J gave up 0 bases, with 9 bases separating them. CDR3 region: CSASGGASNQPQHF. The DNA for the CDR3 is TGCAGTGCTAGCGGGGGAGCTAGCAATCAGCCCCAGCATTTT.

The chain links TRBV6-1 to TRBJ2-7, with D possibly TRBD1 on 5 matching bases. CDR3 length equals 15 residues. With 0 bases removed from V and 3 bases from J, the gap between germline ends came to 12 bases. In germline, CDR1 is MNHNS, CDR2 SASEGT. CDR3 in DNA: TGTGCCAGCAGTGAAGCGCTGGGAAGGGGCTACGAGCAGTACTTC. Residues: CASSEALGRGYEQYF.

This clonotype has a count of ten or more. This chain uses TRBV7-9 with TRBJ1-3; possible D gene TRBD1, 5 bases. Looked up from germline, CDR1 is SEHNR and CDR2 is FQNEAQ (reference sequence). The ends were cut back, 0 bases at V and 0 bases at J, with 12 bases in the middle. The length of the CDR3 is 17 residues. This CDR3 reads CASSLAGEPHSGNTIYF. The CDR3 region has the DNA TGTGCCAGCAGCTTAGCGGGGGAACCACACTCTGGAAACACCATATATTTT. The variable domain in full, completed from reference TRBV7-9 and TRBJ1-3, reads DTGVSQNPRHKITKRGQNVTFRCDPISEHNRLYWYRQTLGQGPEFLTYFQNEAQLEKSRLLSDRFSAERPKGSFSTLEIQRTEQGDSAMYLCASSLAGEPHSGNTIYFGEGSWLTVV.

Many counts were recorded for this clonotype. The chain couples TRBV4-1 to TRBJ2-7; D not resolved. Trimming removed 0 bases at V and 7 bases at J, with 19 bases between. CDR3 length: 16 residues. From germline, CDR1 is MGHRA and CDR2 YSYEKL. The CDR3 protein is CASSQEKFYSLKEQYF. CDR3 bases: TGCGCCAGCAGCCAAGAAAAGTTCTACAGCTTGAAAGAGCAGTACTTC.

This clonotype showed up many times. This chain links TRBV12-3 or TRBV12-4 with TRBJ2-5; perhaps TRBD2 as D (5 bases). V lost 1 base and J 4 bases, leaving 10 bases between the germline ends. The CDR3 is made up of 14 amino acids. DNA of the CDR3: TGTGCCAGCAGTTTAGGGCGGGCCCGAGAGACCCAGTACTTC. This gives the protein CASSLGRARETQYF.

This clonotype was observed many times. The V and J genes are TRBV5-1 and TRBJ2-1; 12 bases are shared with TRBD2. CDR3 length: 16 residues. Germline V gives CDR1 SGHRS, CDR2 YFSETQ. Trimming at V came to 0 bases and at J to 9 bases, leaving 7 bases not matched to a gene. In DNA, the CDR3 is TGCGCCAGCAGCTTGGGCCCTAGCGGGAGGGCTGGTGAGCAGTTCTTC. Translation: CASSLGPSGRAGEQFF.

This clonotype was seen many times. J is TRBJ2-2 and V is TRBV3-1; TRBD1 aligns across 9 bases. CDR3 size: 16 residues. Trimming took 1 base from V and 4 from J; bases not matched to a gene: 4. CDR1 is LGHDT, CDR2 YNNKEL, per germline (reference sequence). Here the CDR3 reads CASSQAGTGFTGELFF. CDR3 DNA: TGTGCCAGCAGCCAAGCCGGGACAGGGTTCACCGGGGAGCTGTTTTTT.